This TCR beta chain was sequenced during a study of identical twins. Study conclusions and caveats: Zero-insertion results could be subject to partial confounding by invariant MAIT and iNKT cells. Carriage of fewer insertions was seen in abundant cord blood beta clonotypes, whereas memory repertoires showed none.

TCRdb analysed the 5' RACE reads with MiXCR anew, one entry per CDR3 protein. Among about 570,000 distinct CDR3 sequences listed, 9% to 10% were seen once. This clonotype occurred a few times. Antigen: not known. Healthy Caucasians, and only they, were the donors. Germline CDR1 is DFQATT and CDR2 is SNEGSKA (reference sequence). The CDR3 totals 13 residues. V was shortened by 6 bases and J by 5 bases, with 13 bases between the two germline ends. This sample also belongs to another study, concerning yellow fever vaccine responses in identical twins.

The sequence came from a woman in her late teens or twenties in good health. The sample consisted of PBMCs. The chain uses TRBV20-1 and TRBJ1-4; D call uncertain. In nucleotides, the CDR3 is TGCAGTGCCCGGCGGAGCCTGAATGAAAAACTGTTTTTT. It translates to CSARRSLNEKLFF.